The 28 T cell receptor beta chains given below trace back to one sample, sequenced in a study of shared clonotypes between healthy human individuals. TCRdb's table, derived via immunoSEQ multiplex PCR, lists solely in-frame clones and lacks some. The repertoire holds roughly 1 million clones, about 74% seen once, with approximately 1.5% in the top ten. Sequences were obtained from memory CD4+ T cells sorted from blood. Subset of the sample: CD45RA-negative fraction. The receptor source for this set is a man between 18 and 29 years old in good health.

The chain is built from TRBV25-1 and TRBJ1-2; D is undetermined. V was cut by 4 bases and J by 8 bases, with 11 bases left in between. From germline, CDR1 is MGHDK and CDR2 SYGVNS. The CDR3 has 12 amino acids. CDR3 loop: CASSGYRWGYTF. The CDR3, as DNA: TGTGCCAGCAGTGGCTATCGGTGGGGCTACACCTTC.

About this clone: The sample holds other DNA sequences that translate to the same CDR3. The J gene is TRBJ2-1, the V gene TRBV28; D gene unclear. CDR1 and CDR2 (germline): MDHEN, SYDVKM. The V end was cut by 4 bases, the J end by 4 bases, with 2 bases between. This CDR3 has 11 amino acids. The CDR3 bases are TGTGCCAGCAGTTCTTACAATGAGCAGTTCTTC. Translated: CASSSYNEQFF.

A remark on this clone: This is likely an artifact of a read error, given a far larger clone one base away. The chain recombines TRBV25-1 with TRBJ2-1; possibly TRBD2 for D (5 bases). V lost 7 bases to trimming and J lost 0 bases, with 7 bases between them. The V gene's germline CDR1 is MGHDK and CDR2 SYGVNS. The CDR3 contains 13 residues. CDR3 in amino acids: CASTRGSYNEQFF. The CDR3 DNA is TGTGCCAGCACCCGGGGCTCCTACAATGAGCAGTTCTTC.

This chain connects TRBV2 to TRBJ2-2, with D possibly matching TRBD2 (7 bases). CDR3 size: 14 residues. Trimming left V 8 bases short and J 4 bases short, with 14 bases between. The germline CDR1 and CDR2 sequences are SNHLY and FYNNEI. The CDR3 region is CASRGGRSTGELFF. In DNA form, the CDR3 reads TGTGCCAGCCGCGGGGGCCGGAGCACCGGGGAGCTGTTTTTT.

This chain joins TRBV6-1 and TRBJ2-3, with D unresolved. The CDR3 is 12 residues long. V was clipped by 5 bases and J by 6 bases, with 9 bases between them. The germline V gene has CDR1 MNHNS and CDR2 SASEGT. The CDR3 nucleotides are TGTGCCAGCAGTTTAATAGTGGATACGCAGTATTTT. Its protein is CASSLIVDTQYF.

The table lists this clone with a count of one. This rearrangement joins TRBV10-1 to TRBJ2-3; maybe TRBD1 (6 bases). Looked up from germline, CDR1 is WNHNN and CDR2 is SYGVQD (reference sequence). The CDR3 is 14 amino acids. Trimming removed 2 bases at V and 1 base at J, with 7 bases between. CDR3 in amino acids: CASSEGGGTDTQYF. In DNA form, the CDR3 reads TGCGCCAGCAGTGAGGGGGGCGGCACAGATACGCAGTATTTT.

This chain links TRBV6-5 with TRBJ2-5; TRBD1 agrees at 9 bases. The CDR3 extends over 15 amino acids. V shed 5 bases and J 4 bases; nucleotides not matched to a gene: 8. Germline assignment: CDR1 MNHEY and CDR2 SVGAGI. In DNA form, the CDR3 reads TGTGCCAGCAGTCCGACAGGGGGGAGAGGAGAGACCCAGTACTTC. It yields the protein CASSPTGGRGETQYF.

The rearrangement links TRBV19 to TRBJ2-1; TRBD2 aligns across 9 bases. The CDR3 spans 13 residues. Per germline, CDR1 LNHDA and CDR2 SQIVND (reference sequence). With V trimmed by 4 bases and J by 10 bases, 5 bases remained unmatched. CDR3 in amino acids: CASSTQRGDEQFF. CDR3 nucleotide sequence: TGTGCCAGTAGTACGCAGCGGGGGGACGAGCAGTTCTTC.

Only a few counts were recorded for this clone. The chain joins TRBV6-5 to TRBJ1-5; no clear D. Germline-derived CDR1 and CDR2 are MNHEY and SVGAGI. This CDR3 contains 14 residues. Trimming pared 6 bases from V and 6 bases from J, leaving 15 bases between. CDR3 DNA: TGTGCCAGCAGAAAGCGTCAAGGGATTCAGCCCCAGCATTTT. Its translation: CASRKRQGIQPQHF.

The chain has TRBV5-1 and TRBJ1-2; D is perhaps TRBD1 (5 bases). This CDR3 spans 15 amino acids. Deletions cut 4 bases from V and 12 bases from J, with 25 bases between. From germline, CDR1 is SGHRS and CDR2 YFSETQ. CDR3 sequence (DNA): TGCGCCAGCAGCACAGGCTCAGGTTGGGAGATGGTTGACACCTTC. The encoded protein is CASSTGSGWEMVDTF.

This chain links TRBV11-3 with TRBJ2-2; the D gene is possibly TRBD2 (5 bases). The CDR3 totals 13 residues. V lost 3 bases and J 8 bases, leaving 10 bases between the germline ends. Looked up from germline, CDR1 is SGHNT and CDR2 is YENEEA. The DNA for the CDR3 is TGTGCCAGCAGCTTCCATCCGGGGGGGGAGCTGTTTTTT. Its protein product is CASSFHPGGELFF.

The rearrangement uses TRBV6-1 and TRBJ2-7; perhaps TRBD1 as D (6 bases). Germline V gene data show CDR1 as MNHNS and CDR2 as SASEGT. The CDR3 loop spans 13 amino acids. Trimming pared 6 bases from V and 2 bases from J, leaving 11 bases between. The CDR3 is CASSLDSTYEQYF. The CDR3 DNA reads TGTGCCAGCAGCCTGGACAGTACCTACGAGCAGTACTTC.

This chain links TRBV5-6 with TRBJ1-6; 8 bases agree with TRBD1. The CDR3 runs 14 residues. Unmatched junction bases numbered 2, after V lost 0 bases and J lost 9 bases. Germline lookup yields CDR1 SGHDT and CDR2 YYEEEE. CDR3 residues: CASSLDRGTSPLHF. CDR3 DNA sequence: TGTGCCAGCAGCTTGGACAGGGGGACTTCACCCCTCCACTTT.

The rearrangement joins TRBV11-2 to TRBJ2-2; D unresolved. CDR1 and CDR2 from the germline V gene are SGHAT and FQNNGV. CDR3 size: 13 residues. Trimming took 5 bases from V and 6 from J, leaving 10 bases between them. CDR3 in amino acids: CASSPDIAGELFF. CDR3 bases: TGTGCCAGCAGCCCTGACATAGCCGGGGAGCTGTTTTTT. Together with reference TRBV11-2 and TRBJ2-2, the CDR3 gives the full variable domain: EAGVAQSPRYKIIEKRQSVAFWCNPISGHATLYWYQQILGQGPKLLIQFQNNGVVDDSQLPKDRFSAERLKGVDSTLKIQPAKLEDSAVYLCASSPDIAGELFFGEGSRLTVL.

The chain combines TRBV7-3 with TRBJ2-6, with 11 nucleotides matching TRBD1. CDR1 and CDR2 from the germline V gene are SGHTA and FQGTGA. This CDR3 spans 19 amino acids. The V gene end was trimmed by 5 bases and the J gene end by 2 bases; junction bases not matched to a gene: 11. This chain's CDR3 is CASSPTGQGVYTGANVLTF. CDR3 bases: TGTGCCAGCAGCCCAACGGGACAGGGGGTATATACTGGGGCCAACGTCCTGACTTTC.

The rearrangement uses TRBV19 and TRBJ2-7; tentatively, D is TRBD1 (6 bases). With 4 bases removed from V and 3 bases from J, the gap between germline ends came to 16 bases. The germline CDR1 and CDR2 sequences are LNHDA and SQIVND (reference sequence). CDR3 length: 15 residues. This chain's CDR3 is CASSTLPGTYYEQYF. CDR3 DNA sequence: TGTGCCAGTAGTACCCTCCCCGGGACATACTACGAGCAGTACTTC.

In the case of this clone: Other DNA sequences from this sample encode an identical CDR3 as well. The chain is built from TRBV5-1 and TRBJ2-7; no reliable D call. V was clipped by 0 bases and J by 5 bases, with 9 bases between them. The germline CDR1 and CDR2 sequences are SGHRS and YFSETQ. The CDR3 runs to 13 residues. The CDR3 coding sequence is TGCGCCAGCAGCTTGGCCGTTGGAAACGAGCAGTACTTC. Its translation is CASSLAVGNEQYF.

This clone was seen a single time. The gene calls are TRBV30 and TRBJ1-6; no definite D call. The CDR3 length is 13 residues. CDR1 and CDR2 from the germline V gene are GTSNPN and SVGIG (reference sequence). CDR3 nucleotides: TGTGCGGTAATAACAGAATGGAATTCACCCCTCCACTTT. Translation gives CAVITEWNSPLHF. Based on the CDR3 plus reference TRBV30 and TRBJ1-6, the full variable domain is SQTIHQWPATLVQPVGSPLSLECTVEGTSNPNLYWYRQAAGRGLQLLFYSVGIGQISSEVPQNLSASRPQDRQFILSSKKLLLSDSGFYLCAVITEWNSPLHFGNGTRLTVT.

This clone was observed at least ten times. The chain combines TRBV5-1 with TRBJ1-1; 8 bases are shared with TRBD1. Germline values: CDR1 SGHRS, CDR2 YFSETQ. CDR3 length: 18 amino acids. Trimming cost V 0 bases and J 0 bases; bases outside gene matches: 10. The CDR3 region has the DNA TGCGCCAGCAGCTTGGACAGGGGGGTTCCAAACATGAACACTGAAGCTTTCTTT. Residues: CASSLDRGVPNMNTEAFF.

Comments on this clone: This likely stems from a read error, as it lies one base from a far larger clone. The J gene is TRBJ2-6, the V gene TRBV6-6; no definite D call. This CDR3 spans 13 amino acids. Germline V gene data show CDR1 as MNHNY and CDR2 as SVGAGI (reference sequence). This chain's CDR3 is CASSNSGANVLTF. CDR3 nucleotide sequence: TGTGCCAGCAGTAACTCTGGGGCCAACGTCCTGACTTTC.

The genes are TRBV29-1 and TRBJ2-1, with TRBD1 as a possible D gene (6 bases). V lost 3 bases and J 6 bases, leaving 15 bases between the germline ends. The CDR3 is 14 residues long. CDR1 is SQVTM and CDR2 is ANQGSEA in the germline V gene. The chain's CDR3 is CSVEGAHRRNEQFF. DNA of the CDR3: TGCAGCGTTGAGGGGGCACACCGGCGCAATGAGCAGTTCTTC.

This clone occurred once. CDR3 protein: CATSRDLGREGNQPQHF. The CDR3 bases are TGTGCCACCAGCAGAGATCTCGGGCGGGAGGGCAATCAGCCCCAGCATTTT. The chain uses TRBV15 and TRBJ1-5; D not resolved. The V end was cut by 0 bases, the J end by 2 bases, with 14 bases between. CDR3 length: 17 residues. Germline loops: CDR1 LNHNV, CDR2 YYDKDF (reference sequence).

V usage is TRBV2 and J usage is TRBJ1-3; D perhaps matches TRBD1 (6 bases). The germline V gene encodes CDR1 SNHLY and CDR2 FYNNEI. V was clipped by 5 bases and J by 0 bases, with 11 bases between them. The CDR3 is 15 residues long. The CDR3 coding sequence is TGTGCCAGCAGTACAGGGACCCTCTCTGGAAACACCATATATTTT. Amino acids: CASSTGTLSGNTIYF.

The gene calls are TRBV7-9 and TRBJ2-6; D is perhaps TRBD1 (6 bases). Between the trimmed V and J ends, which lost 5 bases and 2 bases, there was a span of 13 bases. Germline V gene sequence: CDR1 SEHNR, CDR2 FQNEAQ (reference sequence). The CDR3 is 16 amino acids. The CDR3 region is CASSPHEGAGANVLTF. The CDR3 DNA follows: TGTGCCAGCAGCCCCCACGAGGGGGCTGGGGCCAACGTCCTGACTTTC. Looking up the rest from reference TRBV7-9 and TRBJ2-6 gives the full variable domain: DTGVSQNPRHKITKRGQNVTFRCDPISEHNRLYWYRQTLGQGPEFLTYFQNEAQLEKSRLLSDRFSAERPKGSFSTLEIQRTEQGDSAMYLCASSPHEGAGANVLTFGAGSRLTVL.

This clone was seen just once. A clone one base away is much larger, so this may be a read error. The rearrangement links TRBV6-1 to TRBJ2-3; 11 bases agree with TRBD2. V shed 6 bases and J 4 bases; nucleotides not matched to a gene: 3. Germline V lookup: CDR1 MNHNS, CDR2 SASEGT. CDR3 length: 14 residues. The CDR3 sequence is CASSSGLAADTQYF. CDR3 in DNA: TGTGCCAGCAGCTCGGGACTAGCGGCAGATACGCAGTATTTT.

This clone was seen a few times. The V gene is TRBV25-1, the J gene TRBJ2-3, with TRBD2 matching over 11 bases. Germline CDR1 MGHDK, CDR2 SYGVNS. V lost 7 bases and J lost 4; bases outside the gene matches: 10. The CDR3 runs to 16 residues. The CDR3 reads CASTPLLAGGPDTQYF. Here the CDR3 DNA reads TGTGCCAGCACCCCTCTTCTAGCGGGGGGCCCAGATACGCAGTATTTT.

The J gene is TRBJ1-2, the V gene TRBV11-1; TRBD1 aligns across 8 bases. The CDR3 consists of 16 residues. Germline CDR1 is SGHAT and CDR2 is FQDESV (reference sequence). The J segment lost 5 bases and the V segment lost 5 bases, leaving 13 bases of the junction unmatched. CDR3 nucleotide sequence: TGTGCCAGCAGCCCAGGGGGCGGTAGGACAGCGTATGGCTACACCTTC. It encodes CASSPGGGRTAYGYTF.

The rearrangement uses TRBV30 and TRBJ1-4; TRBD1 is a possible D gene (5 bases). Germline lookup yields CDR1 GTSNPN and CDR2 SVGIG (reference sequence). Trimming pared 2 bases from V and 4 bases from J, leaving 11 bases between. This CDR3 comprises 14 residues. For the CDR3, the DNA is TGTGCCTGGAGTCCCCTAGGGGTTAATGAAAAACTGTTTTTT. Encoded protein: CAWSPLGVNEKLFF. The full variable domain, its missing parts supplied by reference TRBV30 and TRBJ1-4, is SQTIHQWPATLVQPVGSPLSLECTVEGTSNPNLYWYRQAAGRGLQLLFYSVGIGQISSEVPQNLSASRPQDRQFILSSKKLLLSDSGFYLCAWSPLGVNEKLFFGSGTQLSVL.